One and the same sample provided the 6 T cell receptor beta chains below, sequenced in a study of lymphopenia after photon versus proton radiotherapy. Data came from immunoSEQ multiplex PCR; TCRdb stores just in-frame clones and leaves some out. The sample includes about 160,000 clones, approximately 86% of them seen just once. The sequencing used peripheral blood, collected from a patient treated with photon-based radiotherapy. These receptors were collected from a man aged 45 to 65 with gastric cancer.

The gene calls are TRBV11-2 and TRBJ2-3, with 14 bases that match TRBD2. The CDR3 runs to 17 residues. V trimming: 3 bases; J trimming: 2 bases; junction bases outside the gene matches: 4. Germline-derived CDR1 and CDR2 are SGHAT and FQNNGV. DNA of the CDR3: TGTGCCAGCAGCTTCCCGACTAGCGGGAGGGACACAGATACGCAGTATTTT. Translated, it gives CASSFPTSGRDTDTQYF.

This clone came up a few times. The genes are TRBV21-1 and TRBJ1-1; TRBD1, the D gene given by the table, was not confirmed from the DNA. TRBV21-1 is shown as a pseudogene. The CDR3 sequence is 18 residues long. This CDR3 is CASSKALLNRGMNTEAFF. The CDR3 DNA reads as TGTGCCAGCAGCAAAGCGCTCTTAAACAGGGGAATGAACACTGAAGCTTTCTTT.

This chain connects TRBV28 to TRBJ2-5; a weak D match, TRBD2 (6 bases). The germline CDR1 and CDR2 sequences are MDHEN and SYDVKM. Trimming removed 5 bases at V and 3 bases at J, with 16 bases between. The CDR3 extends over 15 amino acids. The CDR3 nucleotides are TGTGCCAGCAGTAGTCCGGGACTCCGAAAAGAGACCCAGTACTTC. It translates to CASSSPGLRKETQYF.

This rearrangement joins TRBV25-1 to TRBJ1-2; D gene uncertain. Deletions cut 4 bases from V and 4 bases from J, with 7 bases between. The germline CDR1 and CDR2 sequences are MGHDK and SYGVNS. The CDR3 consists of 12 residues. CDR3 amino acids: CASSGVLYGYTF. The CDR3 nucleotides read TGTGCCAGCAGTGGAGTCCTCTATGGCTACACCTTC.

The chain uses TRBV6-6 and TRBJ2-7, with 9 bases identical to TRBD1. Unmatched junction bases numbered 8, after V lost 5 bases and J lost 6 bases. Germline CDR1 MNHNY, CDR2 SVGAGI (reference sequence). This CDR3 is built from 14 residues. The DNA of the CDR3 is TGTGCCAGCAGTACACGACAGGGGGAACGCGAGCAGTACTTC. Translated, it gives CASSTRQGEREQYF.

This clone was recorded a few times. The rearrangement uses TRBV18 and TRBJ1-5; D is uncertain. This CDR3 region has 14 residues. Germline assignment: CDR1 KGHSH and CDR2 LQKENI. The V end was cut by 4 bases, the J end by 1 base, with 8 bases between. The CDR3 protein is CASSRPLSNQPQHF. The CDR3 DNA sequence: TGTGCCAGCTCACGCCCCTTGAGCAATCAGCCCCAGCATTTT.